A single sample gave rise to the 6 T cell receptor beta chains below, sequenced in a study of OX40 agonist ivuxolimab in advanced cancers. The table came from immunoSEQ multiplex PCR; TCRdb's copy has only in-frame clones and leaves some out. Of 65,000 to 90,000 clones listed, roughly nine tenths are singletons. The source material was CD4+ or CD8+ T cells sorted from blood, sampled in a trial of the OX40 agonist ivuxolimab. Every receptor here comes from an adult with an advanced solid tumor such as melanoma, head and neck, liver or kidney cancer.

The gene calls are TRBV27 and TRBJ2-3, with 11 bases lining up with TRBD2. CDR1 and CDR2 (germline): MNHEY, SMNVEV (reference sequence). J was trimmed by 0 bases and V by 3 bases; bases with no gene match: 11. CDR3 size: 19 residues. CDR3 coding DNA: TGTGCCAGCAGTTTCGGACTAGCGGGCGACGGCGGTAGCACAGATACGCAGTATTTT. This codes for CASSFGLAGDGGSTDTQYF.

The V gene is TRBV9, the J gene TRBJ2-1, with a tentative D call TRBD2 (5 bases). Trimming took off 0 bases at V and 5 bases at J, with 6 bases between the two ends. This CDR3 is 13 amino acids long. Germline values: CDR1 SGDLS, CDR2 YYNGEE. DNA for the CDR3: TGTGCCAGCAGCGTAGGCGGGCACAATGAGCAGTTCTTC. Protein sequence: CASSVGGHNEQFF. The whole variable domain, remainder taken from reference TRBV9 and TRBJ2-1, is DSGVTQTPKHLITATGQRVTLRCSPRSGDLSVYWYQQSLDQGLQFLIQYYNGEERAKGNILERFSAQQFPDLHSELNLSSLELGDSALYFCASSVGGHNEQFFGPGTRLTVL.

The J gene is TRBJ2-3, the V gene TRBV9, with D possibly called TRBD1 or TRBD2 (5 bases each). V lost 0 bases, J lost 5 bases, and 7 bases lay in between. CDR3 length equals 13 residues. Germline V gives CDR1 SGDLS, CDR2 YYNGEE. The CDR3 sequence is CASSVGGIDTQYF. Here the CDR3 DNA reads TGTGCCAGCAGCGTAGGGGGGATAGATACGCAGTATTTT.

J is TRBJ2-6 and V is TRBV27; D unclear. V shed 5 bases and J shed 9 bases, with 17 bases lying between them. The CDR3 totals 15 residues. Germline V gene lookup returns CDR1 MNHEY and CDR2 SMNVEV (reference sequence). The CDR3 sequence is CASSLTTGGVNVLTF. CDR3 DNA sequence: TGTGCCAGCAGTCTTACCACCGGTGGTGTCAACGTCCTGACTTTC.

The CDR3 bases are TGTGCCAGCAGTTTATGGGGGGGGAGCGCCCGGCATTTT. Its protein product is CASSLWGGSARHF. The chain uses TRBV27 and TRBJ1-5; a possible D gene is TRBD1 (5 bases). Germline CDR1 and CDR2: MNHEY and SMNVEV (reference sequence). Trimming took off 1 base at V and 15 bases at J, with 16 bases between the two ends. CDR3 length: 13 amino acids.

Only one count was recorded for this clone. The chain joins TRBV9 to TRBJ2-2; D gene ambiguous. There are 14 residues in the CDR3. Germline CDR1 and CDR2: SGDLS and YYNGEE. Trimming took 2 bases from V and 5 from J, leaving 10 bases between them. CDR3 DNA sequence: TGTGCCAGCAGCGTTGCGGTCTCTACCGGGGAGCTGTTTTTT. This encodes CASSVAVSTGELFF. The full variable domain, in which reference TRBV9 and TRBJ2-2 provide the parts outside the CDR3, is DSGVTQTPKHLITATGQRVTLRCSPRSGDLSVYWYQQSLDQGLQFLIQYYNGEERAKGNILERFSAQQFPDLHSELNLSSLELGDSALYFCASSVAVSTGELFFGEGSRLTVL.